This entry is about one TCR beta chain. TCRdb ran MiXCR on the PCR reads and lists one entry per CDR3 protein. The sample yields 15,000 to 20,000 distinct CDR3 sequences, 35% to 50% seen once. The CDR3 is 12 amino acids. Germline V CDR1 and CDR2: SGHVS, FQNEAQ. These data are taken from a study of tumor-infiltrating lymphocytes in oesophageal squamous cell carcinoma. Sequencing was done on a sample of normal esophageal tissue next to the tumor. The chain links TRBV7-8 to TRBJ2-3, with D unclear. TRBJ2-1 explains the end of the DNA better; the J call may be wrong. This receptor was obtained from a male donor with esophageal squamous cell carcinoma. The CDR3 loop reads CASSLDGNEQFF. The CDR3 nucleotides read TGTGCCAGCAGCTTAGATGGGAATGAGCAGTTCTTC.